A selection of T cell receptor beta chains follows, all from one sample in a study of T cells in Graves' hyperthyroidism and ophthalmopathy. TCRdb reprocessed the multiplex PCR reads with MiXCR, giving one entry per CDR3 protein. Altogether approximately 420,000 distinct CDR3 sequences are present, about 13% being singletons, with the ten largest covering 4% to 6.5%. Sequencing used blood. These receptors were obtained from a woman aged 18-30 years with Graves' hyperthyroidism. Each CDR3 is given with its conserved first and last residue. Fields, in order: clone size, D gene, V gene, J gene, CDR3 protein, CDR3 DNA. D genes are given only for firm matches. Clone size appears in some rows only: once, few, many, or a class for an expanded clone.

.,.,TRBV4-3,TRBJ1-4,CASSPTGVGANEKLFF,TGCGCCAGCAGCCCGACGGGCGTAGGGGCTAATGAAAAACTGTTTTTT
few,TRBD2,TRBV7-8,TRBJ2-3,CASSLGLAGGTSTDTQYF,TGTGCCAGCAGCTTGGGACTAGCGGGGGGGACTAGCACAGATACGCAGTATTTT
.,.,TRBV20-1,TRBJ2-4,CSARDSAWRELQYF,TGCAGTGCTAGAGATTCAGCGTGGAGGGAGCTTCAGTACTTC
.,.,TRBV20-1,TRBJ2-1,CSARSGVGVNYNEQFF,TGCAGTGCTAGGTCGGGGGTCGGGGTGAACTACAATGAGCAGTTCTTC
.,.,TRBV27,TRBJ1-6,CASSPRISNNSPLHF,TGTGCCAGCAGTCCTCGGATCAGCAATAATTCACCCCTCCACTTT
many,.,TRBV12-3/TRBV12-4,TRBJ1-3,CASSLAQNRASGNTIYF,TGTGCCAGCAGTTTAGCTCAGAACAGGGCTTCTGGAAACACCATATATTTT
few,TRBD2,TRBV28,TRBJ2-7,CASSSRLAGGPTQYF,TGTGCCAGCAGTTCCCGATTAGCGGGAGGGCCGACGCAGTACTTC
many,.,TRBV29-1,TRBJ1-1,CSVAGEDEAFF,TGCAGCGTTGCGGGGGAGGATGAAGCTTTCTTT
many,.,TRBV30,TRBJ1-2,CAWSGLPRDTYGYTF,TGTGCCTGGAGTGGCCTACCTCGGGACACGTATGGCTACACCTTC
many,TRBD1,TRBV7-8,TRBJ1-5,CASSVTGVSQPQHF,TGTGCCAGCAGCGTTACAGGGGTTAGTCAGCCCCAGCATTTT
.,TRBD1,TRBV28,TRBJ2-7,CASSLPRDRGGVQYF,TGTGCCAGCAGTTTACCGAGGGACAGGGGGGGCGTGCAGTACTTC
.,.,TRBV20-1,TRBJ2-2,CSARRPNGELFF,TGCAGTGCTAGAAGACCGAACGGGGAGCTGTTTTTT
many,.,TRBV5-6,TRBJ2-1,CASSFRTLSYNEQFF,TGTGCCAGCAGCTTCCGGACCCTCTCCTACAATGAGCAGTTCTTC
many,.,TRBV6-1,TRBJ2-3,CASRPLGGPITDTQYF,TGTGCCAGCAGGCCCCTCGGGGGTCCAATCACAGATACGCAGTATTTT
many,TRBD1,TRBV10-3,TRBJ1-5,CATPLTGLSNQPQHF,TGTGCCACCCCGTTGACAGGGTTGTCTAATCAGCCCCAGCATTTT
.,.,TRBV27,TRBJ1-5,CASSSAGISQVGNQPQHF,TGTGCCAGCAGTTCTGCCGGGATTAGTCAGGTGGGCAATCAGCCCCAGCATTTT
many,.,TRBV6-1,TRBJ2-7,CASSPHRDSYEQYF,TGTGCCAGCAGTCCCCACAGGGATTCCTACGAGCAGTACTTC
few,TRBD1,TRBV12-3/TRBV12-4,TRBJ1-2,CASSQDRGPYGYTF,TGTGCCAGCAGCCAGGACAGGGGGCCCTATGGCTACACCTTC
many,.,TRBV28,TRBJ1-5,CASSFLTIGQPQHF,TGTGCCAGCAGTTTCCTGACAATCGGCCAGCCCCAGCATTTT
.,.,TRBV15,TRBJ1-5,CATSQPTGQPNNQPQHF,TGTGCCACCAGCCAACCCACCGGGCAGCCTAACAATCAGCCCCAGCATTTT
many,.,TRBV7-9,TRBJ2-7,CASSPNSVYEQYF,TGTGCCAGCAGCCCCAATAGCGTCTACGAGCAGTACTTC
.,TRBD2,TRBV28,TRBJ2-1,CASSLAGPGGLSYNEQFF,TGTGCCAGCAGTTTAGCTGGCCCGGGAGGGCTCTCGTACAATGAGCAGTTCTTC
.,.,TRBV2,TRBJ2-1,CASSFFLDNYNEQFF,TGTGCCAGCAGTTTTTTCCTAGATAACTACAATGAGCAGTTCTTC
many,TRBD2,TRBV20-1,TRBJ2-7,CSASRGLAGDEQYF,TGCAGTGCTAGTAGGGGACTAGCGGGAGACGAGCAGTACTTC
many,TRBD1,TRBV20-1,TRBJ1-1,CSAIDRGRWRGNTEAFF,TGCAGTGCTATTGACAGGGGGCGGTGGAGGGGGAACACTGAAGCTTTCTTT
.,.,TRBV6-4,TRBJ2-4,CASNGLAKNIQYF,TGTGCCAGCAACGGACTAGCCAAAAACATTCAGTACTTC
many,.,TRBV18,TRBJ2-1,CASSPQQGAEQFF,TGTGCCAGCTCACCGCAACAGGGCGCTGAGCAGTTCTTC
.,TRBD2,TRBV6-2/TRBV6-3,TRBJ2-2,CASSQDRAGAPNTGELFF,TGTGCCAGCAGTCAAGATCGAGCGGGAGCTCCGAACACCGGGGAGCTGTTTTTT
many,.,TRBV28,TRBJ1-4,CASSLLAGEAEKLFF,TGTGCCAGCAGTTTATTAGCAGGGGAGGCTGAAAAACTGTTTTTT
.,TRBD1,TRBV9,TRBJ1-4,CASSAVGQSNEKLFF,TGTGCCAGCAGCGCCGTGGGACAGTCTAATGAAAAACTGTTTTTT
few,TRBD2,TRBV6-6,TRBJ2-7,CASSYFPGSGNYEQYF,TGTGCCAGCAGTTACTTTCCGGGTAGCGGGAACTACGAGCAGTACTTC
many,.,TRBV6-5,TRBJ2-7,CASSYSRGDSYEQYF,TGTGCCAGCAGTTACTCGAGAGGGGACTCCTACGAGCAGTACTTC
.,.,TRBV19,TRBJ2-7,CASSITSQGYEQYF,TGTGCCAGTAGTATAACCAGCCAGGGGTACGAGCAGTACTTC
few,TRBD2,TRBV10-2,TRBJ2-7,CASSVGVAGVGDEQYF,TGCGCCAGCAGCGTAGGGGTAGCGGGAGTCGGGGACGAGCAGTACTTC
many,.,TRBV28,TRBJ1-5,CASSSRQLSNQPQHF,TGTGCCAGCAGCTCCCGACAGTTAAGCAATCAGCCCCAGCATTTT
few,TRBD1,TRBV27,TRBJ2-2,CASSLWGRGQTGELFF,TGTGCCAGCAGTTTATGGGGCAGGGGGCAAACCGGGGAGCTGTTTTTT
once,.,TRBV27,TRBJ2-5,CASRLQVQETQYF,TGTGCCAGCAGGTTACAAGTACAAGAGACCCAGTACTTC
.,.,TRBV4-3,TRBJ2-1,CASSQEVQSSYNEQFF,TGCGCCAGCAGCCAAGAAGTCCAGAGCTCCTACAATGAGCAGTTCTTC
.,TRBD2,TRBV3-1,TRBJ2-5,CASSARPSGGAQYF,TGTGCCAGCAGCGCGCGCCCCTCGGGAGGGGCCCAGTACTTC
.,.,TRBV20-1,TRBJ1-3,CSARKTEQFSGNTIYF,TGCAGTGCCCGCAAAACCGAGCAGTTCTCTGGAAACACCATATATTTT
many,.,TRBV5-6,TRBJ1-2,CASSLEQTPNYGYTF,TGTGCCAGCAGCTTGGAGCAGACTCCTAACTATGGCTACACCTTC
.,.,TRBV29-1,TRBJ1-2,CSVSGAGANYGYTF,TGCAGCGTATCCGGGGCAGGGGCGAACTATGGCTACACCTTC
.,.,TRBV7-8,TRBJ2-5,CASSLNLPSSEEETQYF,TGTGCCAGCAGCTTAAATCTTCCTAGCAGTGAAGAAGAGACCCAGTACTTC
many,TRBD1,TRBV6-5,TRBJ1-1,CASSYRQGLEAFF,TGTGCCAGCAGTTACCGACAGGGCCTTGAAGCTTTCTTT
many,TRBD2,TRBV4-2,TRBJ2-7,CASSPTAAGGSYEQYF,TGTGCCAGCAGCCCAACCGCAGCGGGAGGATCCTACGAGCAGTACTTC
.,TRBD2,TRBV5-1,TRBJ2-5,CASRDLTSRQETQYF,TGCGCCAGCAGAGACTTGACTAGCAGGCAAGAGACCCAGTACTTC
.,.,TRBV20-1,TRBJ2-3,CSATSVGSTQFNTDTQYF,TGCAGTGCTACCTCGGTGGGATCGACGCAGTTTAACACAGATACGCAGTATTTT
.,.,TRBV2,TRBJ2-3,CASIWRDTQYF,TGTGCCAGCATCTGGCGAGATACGCAGTATTTT
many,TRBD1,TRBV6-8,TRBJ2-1,CASSITRTGTYNEQFF,TGTGCCAGCAGTATAACCCGGACAGGAACCTACAATGAGCAGTTCTTC
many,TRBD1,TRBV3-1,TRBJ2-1,CASSLGTGVNEQFF,TGTGCCAGCAGCCTAGGGACAGGGGTCAATGAGCAGTTCTTC
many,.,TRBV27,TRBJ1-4,CASSPRGRGGEKLFF,TGTGCCAGCAGCCCTCGGGGCAGGGGTGGAGAAAAACTGTTTTTT
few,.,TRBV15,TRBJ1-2,CATSRDVGGSYGYTF,TGTGCCACCAGCAGAGATGTAGGGGGTTCTTACGGCTACACCTTC
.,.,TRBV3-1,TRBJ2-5,CASRPTVQETQYF,TGTGCCAGCAGGCCGACAGTTCAAGAGACCCAGTACTTC
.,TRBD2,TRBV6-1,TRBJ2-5,CASKGLAGGGETQYF,TGTGCCAGCAAGGGACTAGCGGGAGGGGGAGAGACCCAGTACTTC
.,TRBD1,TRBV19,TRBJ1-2,CASSRPGQGAVGYTF,TGTGCCAGTAGCCGACCAGGACAGGGGGCGGTTGGCTACACCTTC
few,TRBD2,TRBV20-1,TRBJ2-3,CSARGASGRNTDTQYF,TGCAGTGCTAGGGGGGCTAGCGGGAGAAACACAGATACGCAGTATTTT
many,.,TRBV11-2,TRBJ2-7,CASSLEPGVSEQYF,TGTGCCAGCAGCTTAGAGCCAGGGGTAAGCGAGCAGTACTTC
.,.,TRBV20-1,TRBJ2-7,CSARDRILEQYF,TGCAGTGCTAGAGATCGGATTCTCGAGCAGTACTTC
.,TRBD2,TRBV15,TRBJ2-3,CATSRSDGGGDTRYF,TGTGCCACCAGCAGATCAGACGGGGGGGGGGACACGCGGTATTTT
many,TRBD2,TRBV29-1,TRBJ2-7,CSVVVAGHEQYF,TGCAGCGTTGTTGTAGCGGGTCACGAGCAGTACTTC